This T cell receptor beta chain was observed in a study of neurological immune-mediated disorders. Deletions cut 5 bases from V and 5 bases from J, with 25 bases between. CDR3 length: 18 amino acids. The method for making cDNA was 5'RACE, and it used 10-nucleotide random UMIs. Via MiXCR, TCRdb re-called the 5' RACE reads, giving one row per CDR3 protein. The sample holds more than 30,000 distinct CDR3 sequences, almost 7.5% seen once. The receptor was derived from a middle-aged man in good health. This chain links TRBV12-3 or TRBV12-4 with TRBJ2-1; no clear D. The specimen was CD4+ T cells from blood. The CDR3 coding sequence is TGTGCCAGCAGTCCATCCAACCCTACATGGTCTAGGGACAATGAGCAGTTCTTC. Its protein is CASSPSNPTWSRDNEQFF.